This TCR beta chain was sequenced during a study of cytomegalovirus exposure and HLA in healthy donors. Study at large: In terms of ancestry, the Caucasian-associated cluster contained more than 65% of the approximately 400 genotyped donors.

The V segment lost 3 bases and the J segment 8 bases; nucleotides outside the gene matches: 8. The CDR3 runs 15 residues. Germline V CDR1 and CDR2: SGHDT, YYEEEE. Comments on this clone: Its antigen is unidentified.

The primer mix had 60 Vbeta and 13 Jbeta primers. Libraries were prepared by immunoSEQ multiplex PCR; TCRdb keeps only in-frame clonotypes and omits some of them. The table records 150,000 to 200,000 clones, over 70% of them present only once. Points from the study as a whole: Among TCR sequences, most were rare, though some public TCRs appeared in many donors. An ancestry cluster, one associated with Asian ancestry, reportedly showed fewer N-insertions than the roughly 700-donor mean in a later analysis. Around 160 TCR beta chains were listed as cytomegalovirus-associated.

The sequencing sample was made of PBMCs. The source of this sequence is a woman in her 30s in good health and CMV-seronegative. The chain carries TRBV5-6 and TRBJ1-4, with 9 bases matching TRBD1. CDR3 in amino acids: CASSSGTGKAEKLFF. The CDR3 bases are TGTGCCAGCAGCTCGGGGACAGGGAAGGCGGAAAAACTGTTTTTT.